The sequence of this TCR beta chain was determined in a study of CXCR3-negative and CXCR3-positive naive CD8 T cells. Study-wide results and limits: Naive CXCR3-negative and CXCR3-positive cells had similar TRBV-TRBJ usage; memory differed. Both of the naive subsets showed about the same high diversity, but memory CD8+ cells had much less. The naive subsets expressed comparable surface CD5, and the authors inferred TCR strength from TRB CDR3 properties.

About this clonotype: Its antigen is unknown.

The TRB libraries of cDNA were built by UMI-labeled 5' RACE. TCRdb re-analyzed the 5' RACE reads; it lists each CDR3 protein once, without DNA. The sample has about 45,000 distinct CDR3 sequences, and its top ten clones hold roughly 10%. CDR1 and CDR2 from the germline V gene are SEHNR and FQNEAQ (reference sequence). CDR3 size: 14 residues. The clonotype originates from a human donor in good health. Some clones in this sample may be carry-over from other donors' samples. The chain employs TRBV7-9 and TRBJ1-1. Sequencing was performed on memory CD8+ T cells from blood. The CDR3 reads CASSLNRLAWEAFF.